Each of the 25 T cell receptor beta chains below was sequenced from the same sample in a study of technical replicates of blood from a few donors. This table comes from immunoSEQ multiplex PCR, and its TCRdb copy is limited to in-frame clones, with some not included. The sample records tens of thousands of clones, around 90% being singletons. The sample was T cells isolated from PBMCs. The receptors derive from a human donor in good health.

The chain employs TRBV18 and TRBJ2-5; 14 nucleotides match TRBD2. Trimming cost V 2 bases and J 1 base; bases outside gene matches: 6. This CDR3 comprises 18 residues. The germline CDR1 and CDR2 sequences are KGHSH and LQKENI. CDR3 region: CASSPSGLAGVSQETQYF. Written as DNA, the CDR3 is TGTGCCAGCTCACCATCGGGACTAGCGGGAGTTTCCCAAGAGACCCAGTACTTC.

V gene TRBV7-9 combines with J gene TRBJ2-5; D unclear. From germline, CDR1 is SEHNR and CDR2 FQNEAQ (reference sequence). With 3 bases removed from V and 1 base from J, the gap between germline ends came to 9 bases. CDR3 length: 14 amino acids. DNA for the CDR3: TGTGCCAGCAGCTTTTTATCTCTCCAAGAGACCCAGTACTTC. Amino acids: CASSFLSLQETQYF.

V and J are TRBV4-3 and TRBJ2-1; 11 bases line up with TRBD2. The length of the CDR3 is 16 residues. Germline V gives CDR1 LGHNA, CDR2 YSLEER. The trim removed 4 bases at V and 9 bases at J, leaving 11 bases unmatched. The chain's CDR3 is CASSPKGLAGGLEQFF. For the CDR3, the DNA is TGCGCCAGCAGCCCTAAAGGGCTAGCGGGAGGTCTTGAGCAGTTCTTC.

The chain links TRBV9 to TRBJ1-1; D is uncertain. The CDR3 length is 15 residues. V lost 0 bases to trimming and J lost 5 bases, with 14 bases between them. Germline V lookup: CDR1 SGDLS, CDR2 YYNGEE. The CDR3 DNA reads TGTGCCAGCAGCGTAGAAGAGAGGGTAGGAACTGAAGCTTTCTTT. Protein sequence: CASSVEERVGTEAFF.

V and J are TRBV29-1 and TRBJ2-2; 12 nucleotides agree with TRBD2. Germline V gene data show CDR1 as SQVTM and CDR2 as ANQGSEA. The CDR3 is 15 amino acids. V was clipped by 5 bases and J by 5 bases; unmatched bases: 6. CDR3 in DNA: TGCAGCGTTAGACTAGCGGGAGTAGGGACCGGGGAGCTGTTTTTT. Its translation: CSVRLAGVGTGELFF.

V and J are TRBV5-1 and TRBJ2-7; 8 bases match TRBD1. CDR1 SGHRS and CDR2 YFSETQ come from the germline V gene. The CDR3 is 14 amino acids. Trimming at V came to 4 bases and at J to 3 bases, leaving 6 bases not matched to a gene. The CDR3 reads CASSPGGMFYEQYF. The CDR3 region has the DNA TGCGCCAGCAGCCCAGGGGGCATGTTCTACGAGCAGTACTTC.

Written as DNA, the CDR3 is TGTGCAAGTCGCTTAGCGGGACAGGGAGACACTGAAGCTTTCTTT. It is translated as CASRLAGQGDTEAFF. The chain recombines TRBV12-2 with TRBJ1-1; TRBD1, the D gene given by the table, was not confirmed from the DNA. TRBV12-2 counts as a pseudogene. This CDR3 spans 15 amino acids.

Notes on this clone: One end of the junction fails to match germline, which may point to a read error. The V and J genes are TRBV28 and TRBJ2-4; D is perhaps TRBD1 (8 bases). Per germline, CDR1 MDHEN and CDR2 SYDVKM. This CDR3 comprises 12 residues. CDR3 in DNA: TGTGCCAGCAGTTTACAACAGGGGGGGGTAAGCTTC. Its protein is CASSLQQGGVSF.

The V and J genes are TRBV30 and TRBJ2-2; weak D call: TRBD1 (5 bases). V was clipped by 4 bases and J by 8 bases, with 11 bases between them. The germline V gene has CDR1 GTSNPN and CDR2 SVGIG (reference sequence). CDR3 size: 12 residues. The CDR3 loop reads CAWNLYRGELFF. As DNA, the CDR3 is TGTGCCTGGAACCTATACAGGGGGGAGCTGTTTTTT.

The chain is built from TRBV16 and TRBJ2-1, with 8 bases fitting TRBD2. CDR1 is KGHSY, CDR2 FQNENV, per germline. This CDR3 comprises 14 residues. J was trimmed by 7 bases and V by 4 bases; bases with no gene match: 6. The CDR3 loop reads CASSLVSGANEQFF. The CDR3 region has the DNA TGTGCCAGCAGCCTCGTTAGCGGGGCTAATGAGCAGTTCTTC. Full variable domain (rest looked up from reference TRBV16 and TRBJ2-1): GEEVAQTPKHLVRGEGQKAKLYCAPIKGHSYVFWYQQVLKNEFKFLISFQNENVFDETGMPKERFSAKCLPNSPCSLEIQATKLEDSAVYFCASSLVSGANEQFFGPGTRLTVL.

The chain links TRBV27 to TRBJ1-3; D gene ambiguous. The CDR3 extends over 15 amino acids. Trimming shortened V by 1 base and J by 2 bases, and 9 bases separated the two germline ends. Germline V CDR1 and CDR2: MNHEY, SMNVEV (reference sequence). The CDR3 region is CASSLYSGPGNTIYF. CDR3 DNA: TGTGCCAGCAGTTTATACTCGGGTCCTGGAAACACCATATATTTT.

The chain has TRBV15 and TRBJ2-7; D is possibly TRBD1 (5 bases). The CDR3 runs to 14 residues. Trimming removed 1 base from V and 0 bases from J, with 7 bases in between. CDR1 and CDR2 (germline): LNHNV, YYDKDF (reference sequence). The chain's CDR3 is CATSRGGSSYEQYF. The CDR3 DNA is TGTGCCACCAGCAGAGGGGGCAGCTCCTACGAGCAGTACTTC.

The chain couples TRBV28 to TRBJ1-1; tentative D call: TRBD1 (6 bases). The CDR3 covers 14 residues. The ends were cut back, 6 bases at V and 0 bases at J, with 11 bases in the middle. The germline V gene encodes CDR1 MDHEN and CDR2 SYDVKM. The CDR3 sequence: CASRHRVMNTEAFF. CDR3 sequence (DNA): TGTGCCAGCAGACACAGGGTAATGAACACTGAAGCTTTCTTT.

This sequence joins TRBV19 and TRBJ2-5; D perhaps matches TRBD2 (5 bases). This CDR3 comprises 14 residues. V dropped 5 bases and J dropped 6 bases, with 16 bases sitting between them. The germline V gene encodes CDR1 LNHDA and CDR2 SQIVND (reference sequence). CDR3 nucleotide sequence: TGTGCCAGTAGTTTCCTCGGGGATCCGAAGACCCAGTACTTC. Translation: CASSFLGDPKTQYF.

The CDR3 here is CSARTGDMQYF. The CDR3 coding sequence is TGCAGTGCCAGGACAGGGGATATGCAGTACTTC. This chain joins TRBV20-1 and TRBJ2-7; 9 positions agree with TRBD1. CDR3 length: 11 amino acids. In germline, CDR1 is DFQATT, CDR2 SNEGSKA (reference sequence). The V gene end was trimmed by 6 bases and the J gene end by 9 bases; junction bases not matched to a gene: 6.

The V gene is TRBV4-3, the J gene TRBJ2-7; D possibly corresponds to TRBD2 (5 bases). With 1 base removed from V and 2 bases from J, the gap between germline ends came to 9 bases. The CDR3 totals 14 residues. Germline lookup yields CDR1 LGHNA and CDR2 YSLEER. The CDR3 bases are TGCGCCAGCAGCCAAGGGACTCAAACCTACGAGCAGTACTTC. Its translation: CASSQGTQTYEQYF.

This chain links TRBV27 with TRBJ2-7; 9 bases are a match to TRBD2. Germline V gene data show CDR1 as MNHEY and CDR2 as SMNVEV (reference sequence). This CDR3 region has 14 residues. Losses at the gene ends were 5 bases for V and 4 bases for J; bases not matched to a gene: 6. The CDR3 loop reads CASSAGGPAYEQYF. The CDR3 nucleotides are TGTGCCAGCAGTGCGGGAGGGCCGGCTTACGAGCAGTACTTC.

The V call is TRBV13, the J call TRBJ1-2, with 8 bases identical to TRBD1. Trimming removed 5 bases from V and 6 bases from J; junction bases left unmatched: 8. The germline V gene has CDR1 PRHDT and CDR2 FYEKMQ (reference sequence). This CDR3 has 14 residues. The CDR3 DNA reads TGTGCCAGCAGCCCAGCCGGGACAGGCCATGGCTACACCTTC. Its translation: CASSPAGTGHGYTF.

V gene TRBV6-5 combines with J gene TRBJ1-5; TRBD1 aligns across 7 bases. The trim removed 4 bases at V and 5 bases at J, leaving 2 bases unmatched. The length of the CDR3 is 13 residues. Per germline, CDR1 MNHEY and CDR2 SVGAGI. The CDR3 nucleotides are TGTGCCAGCAGTTTAGGGGGCTATCAGCCCCAGCATTTT. Its translation: CASSLGGYQPQHF.

This chain links TRBV7-9 with TRBJ1-5; the D is unclear. CDR1 and CDR2 (germline): SEHNR, FQNEAQ (reference sequence). The CDR3 covers 17 residues. Trimming took off 1 base at V and 0 bases at J, with 13 bases between the two ends. For the CDR3, the DNA is TGTGCCAGCAGCTTAGGCAGTTGGGGAGGTAGCAATCAGCCCCAGCATTTT. Translating it yields CASSLGSWGGSNQPQHF.

This clone has just one count. This chain joins TRBV28 and TRBJ2-1, with a weak D call TRBD1 (6 bases). CDR3 length: 16 amino acids. V was clipped by 2 bases and J by 4 bases, with 15 bases between them. Germline V gives CDR1 MDHEN, CDR2 SYDVKM. In nucleotides, the CDR3 is TGTGCCAGCAGTTTACTGTCGCAGGGGCAGTACAATGAGCAGTTCTTC. Its translation: CASSLLSQGQYNEQFF.

V and J are TRBV6-5 and TRBJ1-3; 7 bases align to TRBD1. Germline V gives CDR1 MNHEY, CDR2 SVGAGI. The trim removed 0 bases at V and 9 bases at J, leaving 8 bases unmatched. The CDR3 totals 15 residues. For the CDR3, the DNA is TGTGCCAGCAGTTACTCCACAGGGGTTCAGGGCACCATATATTTT. It yields the protein CASSYSTGVQGTIYF.

The chain is built from TRBV5-1 and TRBJ2-1; TRBD1 matches at 7 bases. Germline-derived CDR1 and CDR2 are SGHRS and YFSETQ. V trimming: 4 bases; J trimming: 5 bases; junction bases outside the gene matches: 9. The CDR3 consists of 15 residues. The CDR3 spells CASSPDRELDNEQFF. For the CDR3, the DNA is TGCGCCAGCAGCCCCGACAGGGAATTGGACAATGAGCAGTTCTTC.

The rearrangement joins TRBV14 to TRBJ1-2, with 9 bases aligning to TRBD1. Germline V gives CDR1 SGHDN, CDR2 FVKESK. This CDR3 comprises 14 residues. V dropped 4 bases and J dropped 8; count of bases not matched to a gene: 8. CDR3 sequence: CASSPWTGAGGYTF. The CDR3 DNA reads TGTGCCAGCAGCCCCTGGACAGGGGCTGGGGGCTACACCTTC.

This chain links TRBV28 with TRBJ2-5; TRBD2 aligns across 8 bases. CDR3 size: 16 residues. V trimming: 5 bases; J trimming: 4 bases; junction bases outside the gene matches: 12. Looked up from germline, CDR1 is MDHEN and CDR2 is SYDVKM. This chain's CDR3 is CASSTTPSGSGETQYF. For the CDR3, the DNA is TGTGCCAGCAGTACTACCCCTAGCGGGTCCGGAGAGACCCAGTACTTC.